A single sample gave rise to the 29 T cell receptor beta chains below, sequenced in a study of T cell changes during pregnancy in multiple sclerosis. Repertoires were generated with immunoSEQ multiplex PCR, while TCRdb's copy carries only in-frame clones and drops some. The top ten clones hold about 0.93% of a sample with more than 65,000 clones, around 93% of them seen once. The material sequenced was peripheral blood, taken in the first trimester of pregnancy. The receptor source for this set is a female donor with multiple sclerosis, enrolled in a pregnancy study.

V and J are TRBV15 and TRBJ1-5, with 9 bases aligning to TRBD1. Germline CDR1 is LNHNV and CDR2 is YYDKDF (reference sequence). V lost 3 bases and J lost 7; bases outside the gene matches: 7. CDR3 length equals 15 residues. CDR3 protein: CATSRGDRVGQPQHF. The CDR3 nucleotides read TGTGCCACCAGCAGGGGGGACAGGGTTGGACAGCCCCAGCATTTT.

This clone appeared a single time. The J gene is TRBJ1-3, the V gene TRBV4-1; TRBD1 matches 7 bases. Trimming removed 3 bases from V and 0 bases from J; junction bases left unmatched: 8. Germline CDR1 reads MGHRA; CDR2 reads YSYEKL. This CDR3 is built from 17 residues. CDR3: CASSHPRDSLSGNTIYF. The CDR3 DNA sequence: TGCGCCAGCAGCCACCCCCGGGACAGCCTCTCTGGAAACACCATATATTTT.

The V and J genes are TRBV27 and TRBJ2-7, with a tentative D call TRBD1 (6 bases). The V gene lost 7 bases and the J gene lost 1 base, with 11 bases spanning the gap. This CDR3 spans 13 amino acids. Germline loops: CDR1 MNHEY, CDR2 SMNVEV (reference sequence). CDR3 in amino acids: CASTRGFSYEQYF. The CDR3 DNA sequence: TGTGCCAGCACCAGGGGCTTTTCCTACGAGCAGTACTTC.

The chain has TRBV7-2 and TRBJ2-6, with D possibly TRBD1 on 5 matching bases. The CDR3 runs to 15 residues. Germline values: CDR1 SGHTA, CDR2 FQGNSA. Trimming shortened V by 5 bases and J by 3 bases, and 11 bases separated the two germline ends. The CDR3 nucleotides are TGTGCCAGCAGCCCAGACAGTCTTGGGGCCAACGTCCTGACTTTC. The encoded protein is CASSPDSLGANVLTF.

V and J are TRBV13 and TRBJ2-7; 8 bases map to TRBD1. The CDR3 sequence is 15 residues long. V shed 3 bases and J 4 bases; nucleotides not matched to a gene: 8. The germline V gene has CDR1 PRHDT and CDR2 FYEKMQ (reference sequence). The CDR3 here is CASSFNRGSIYEQYF. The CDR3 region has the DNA TGTGCCAGCAGCTTTAACAGGGGGTCAATATACGAGCAGTACTTC.

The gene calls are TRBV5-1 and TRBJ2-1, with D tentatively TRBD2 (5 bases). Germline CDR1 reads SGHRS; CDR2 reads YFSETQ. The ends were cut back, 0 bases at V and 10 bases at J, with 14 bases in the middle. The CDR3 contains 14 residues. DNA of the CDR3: TGCGCCAGCAGCTTGGTCGGGGAAGGTGGGGAGCAGTTCTTC. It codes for CASSLVGEGGEQFF.

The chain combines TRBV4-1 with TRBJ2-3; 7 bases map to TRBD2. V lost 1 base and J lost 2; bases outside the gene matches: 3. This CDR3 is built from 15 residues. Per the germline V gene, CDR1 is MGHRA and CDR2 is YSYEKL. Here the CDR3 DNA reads TGCGCCAGCAGCCAAGGGACTAGGGACACAGATACGCAGTATTTT. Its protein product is CASSQGTRDTDTQYF.

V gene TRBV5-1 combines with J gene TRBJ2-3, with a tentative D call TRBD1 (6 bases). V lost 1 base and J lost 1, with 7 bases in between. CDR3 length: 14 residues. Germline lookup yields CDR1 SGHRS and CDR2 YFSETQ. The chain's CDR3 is CASSLRTGTDTQYF. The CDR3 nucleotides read TGCGCCAGCAGCTTGCGGACAGGCACAGATACGCAGTATTTT.

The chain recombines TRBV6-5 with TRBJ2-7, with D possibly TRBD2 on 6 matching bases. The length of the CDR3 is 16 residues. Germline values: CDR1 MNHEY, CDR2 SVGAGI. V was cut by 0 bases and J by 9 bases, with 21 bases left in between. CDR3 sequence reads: CASSYSTLPGTYGQYF. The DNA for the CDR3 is TGTGCCAGCAGTTACTCGACACTACCTGGGACTTATGGGCAGTACTTC.

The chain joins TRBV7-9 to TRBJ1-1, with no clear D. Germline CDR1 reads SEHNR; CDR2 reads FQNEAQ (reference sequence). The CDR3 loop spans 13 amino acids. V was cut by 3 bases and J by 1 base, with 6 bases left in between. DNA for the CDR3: TGTGCCAGCAGCTTTACATCGAACACTGAAGCTTTCTTT. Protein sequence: CASSFTSNTEAFF.

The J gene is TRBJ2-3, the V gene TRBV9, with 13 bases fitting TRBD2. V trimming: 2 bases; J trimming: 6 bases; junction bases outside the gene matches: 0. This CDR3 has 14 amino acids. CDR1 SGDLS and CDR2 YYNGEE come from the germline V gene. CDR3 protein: CASSVGLAGDTQYF. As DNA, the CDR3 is TGTGCCAGCAGCGTGGGACTAGCGGGGGATACGCAGTATTTT.

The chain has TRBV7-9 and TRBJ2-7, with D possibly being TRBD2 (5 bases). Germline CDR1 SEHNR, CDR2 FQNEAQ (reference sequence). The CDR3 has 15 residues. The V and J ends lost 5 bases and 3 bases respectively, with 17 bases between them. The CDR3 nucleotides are TGTGCCAGCAGCCACGAGGGTGGAGCGTTCTACGAGCAGTACTTC. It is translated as CASSHEGGAFYEQYF.

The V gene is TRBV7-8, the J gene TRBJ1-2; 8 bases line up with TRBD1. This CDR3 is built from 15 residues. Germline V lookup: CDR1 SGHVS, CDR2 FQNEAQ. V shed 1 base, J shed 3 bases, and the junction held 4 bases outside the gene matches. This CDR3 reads CASSLVGQEDYGYTF. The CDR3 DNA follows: TGTGCCAGCAGCTTAGTGGGACAGGAGGACTATGGCTACACCTTC.

CDR3 protein: CASSPRGYEQYF. The CDR3 nucleotides read TGTGCCAGCAGCCCCCGGGGCTACGAGCAGTACTTC. The rearrangement joins TRBV25-1 to TRBJ2-7; possibly TRBD2 for D (5 bases). Trimming removed 6 bases at V and 3 bases at J, with 9 bases between. CDR1 MGHDK and CDR2 SYGVNS come from the germline V gene. This CDR3 contains 12 residues.

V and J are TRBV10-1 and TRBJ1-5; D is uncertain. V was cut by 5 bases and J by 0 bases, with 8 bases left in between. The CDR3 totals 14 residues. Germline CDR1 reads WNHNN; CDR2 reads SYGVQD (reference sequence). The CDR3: CASSQNYSNQPQHF. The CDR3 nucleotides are TGCGCCAGCAGTCAAAACTATAGCAATCAGCCCCAGCATTTT.

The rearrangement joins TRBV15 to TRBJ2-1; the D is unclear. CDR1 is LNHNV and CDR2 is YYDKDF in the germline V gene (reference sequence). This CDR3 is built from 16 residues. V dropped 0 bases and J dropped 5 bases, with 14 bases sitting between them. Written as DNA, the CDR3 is TGTGCCACCAGCAGAGATCGTACTATACAACACAATGAGCAGTTCTTC. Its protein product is CATSRDRTIQHNEQFF.

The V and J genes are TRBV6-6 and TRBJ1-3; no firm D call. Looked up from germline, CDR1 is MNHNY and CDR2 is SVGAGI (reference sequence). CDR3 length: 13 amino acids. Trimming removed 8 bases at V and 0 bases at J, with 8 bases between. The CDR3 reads CASSTISGNTIYF. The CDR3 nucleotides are TGTGCCAGCTCCACTATCTCTGGAAACACCATATATTTT.

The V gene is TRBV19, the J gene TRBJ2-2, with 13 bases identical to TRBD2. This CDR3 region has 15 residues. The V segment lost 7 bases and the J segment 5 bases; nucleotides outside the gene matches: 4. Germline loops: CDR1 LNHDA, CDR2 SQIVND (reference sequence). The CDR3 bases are TGTGCCAGTACCTTGGGACTAGCGGGAACCGGGGAGCTGTTTTTT. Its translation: CASTLGLAGTGELFF.

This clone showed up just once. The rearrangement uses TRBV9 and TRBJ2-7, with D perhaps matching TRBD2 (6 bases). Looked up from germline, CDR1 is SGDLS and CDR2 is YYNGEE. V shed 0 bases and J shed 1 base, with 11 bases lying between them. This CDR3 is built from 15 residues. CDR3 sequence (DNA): TGTGCCAGCAGCGTAGGGGGCAGCGGGTCCTACGAGCAGTACTTC. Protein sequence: CASSVGGSGSYEQYF. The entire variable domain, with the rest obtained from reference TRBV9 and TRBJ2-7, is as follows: DSGVTQTPKHLITATGQRVTLRCSPRSGDLSVYWYQQSLDQGLQFLIQYYNGEERAKGNILERFSAQQFPDLHSELNLSSLELGDSALYFCASSVGGSGSYEQYFGPGTRLTVT.

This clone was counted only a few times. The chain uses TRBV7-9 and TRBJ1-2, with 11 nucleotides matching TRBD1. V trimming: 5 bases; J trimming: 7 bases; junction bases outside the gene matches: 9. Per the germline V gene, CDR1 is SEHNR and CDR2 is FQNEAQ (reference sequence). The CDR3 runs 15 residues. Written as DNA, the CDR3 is TGTGCCAGCAGCCCTAACGGACAGGGGGCGCGTGGCTACACCTTC. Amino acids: CASSPNGQGARGYTF.

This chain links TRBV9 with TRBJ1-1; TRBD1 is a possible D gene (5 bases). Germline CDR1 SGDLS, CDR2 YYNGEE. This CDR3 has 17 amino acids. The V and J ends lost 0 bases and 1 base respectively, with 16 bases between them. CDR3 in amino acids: CASSVGGRNRQNTEAFF. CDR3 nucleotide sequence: TGTGCCAGCAGCGTAGGAGGACGGAACAGGCAGAACACTGAAGCTTTCTTT.

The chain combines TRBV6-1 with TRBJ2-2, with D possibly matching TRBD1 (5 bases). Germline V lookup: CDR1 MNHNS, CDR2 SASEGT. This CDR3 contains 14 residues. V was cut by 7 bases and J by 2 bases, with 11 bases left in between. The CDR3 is CASTRAYNTGELFF. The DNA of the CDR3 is TGTGCCAGCACCAGGGCCTATAACACCGGGGAGCTGTTTTTT.

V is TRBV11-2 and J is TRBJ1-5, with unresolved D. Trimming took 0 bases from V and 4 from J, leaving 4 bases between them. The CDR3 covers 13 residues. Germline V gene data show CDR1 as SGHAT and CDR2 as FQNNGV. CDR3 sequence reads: CASSLDRNQPQHF. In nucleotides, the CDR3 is TGTGCCAGCAGCTTAGACCGGAATCAGCCCCAGCATTTT.

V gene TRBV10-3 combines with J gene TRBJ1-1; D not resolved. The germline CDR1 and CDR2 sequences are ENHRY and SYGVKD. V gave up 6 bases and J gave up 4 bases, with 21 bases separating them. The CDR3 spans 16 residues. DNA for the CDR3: TGTGCCATCAGACCCCCGAGGGAGGGCCCGGCCACTGAAGCTTTCTTT. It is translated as CAIRPPREGPATEAFF.

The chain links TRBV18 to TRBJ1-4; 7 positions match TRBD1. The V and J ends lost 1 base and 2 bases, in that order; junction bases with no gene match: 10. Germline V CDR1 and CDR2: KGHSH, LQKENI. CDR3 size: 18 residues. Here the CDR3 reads CASSPLRQGPTTNEKLFF. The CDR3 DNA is TGTGCCAGCTCACCACTGAGACAGGGCCCTACTACTAATGAAAAACTGTTTTTT. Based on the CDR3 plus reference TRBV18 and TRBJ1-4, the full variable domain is NAGVMQNPRHLVRRRGQEARLRCSPMKGHSHVYWYRQLPEEGLKFMVYLQKENIIDESGMPKERFSAEFPKEGPSILRIQQVVRGDSAAYFCASSPLRQGPTTNEKLFFGSGTQLSVL.

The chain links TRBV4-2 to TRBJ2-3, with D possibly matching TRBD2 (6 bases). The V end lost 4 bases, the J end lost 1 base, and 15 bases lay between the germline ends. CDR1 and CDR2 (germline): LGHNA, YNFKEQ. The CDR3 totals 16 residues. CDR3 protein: CASSLADYDGTDTQYF. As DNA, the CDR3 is TGTGCCAGCAGCCTCGCGGACTATGACGGCACAGATACGCAGTATTTT.

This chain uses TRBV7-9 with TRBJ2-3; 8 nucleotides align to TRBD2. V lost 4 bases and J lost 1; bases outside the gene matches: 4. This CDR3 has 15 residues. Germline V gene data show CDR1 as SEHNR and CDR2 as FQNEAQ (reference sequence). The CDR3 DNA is TGTGCCAGCAGCTATAGCGGGAAGGGCACAGATACGCAGTATTTT. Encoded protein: CASSYSGKGTDTQYF.

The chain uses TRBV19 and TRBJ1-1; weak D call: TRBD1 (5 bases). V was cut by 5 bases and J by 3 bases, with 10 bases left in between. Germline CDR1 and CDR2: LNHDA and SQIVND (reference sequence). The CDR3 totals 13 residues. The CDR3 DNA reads TGTGCCAGTAGTGACAGAGCGCACACTGAAGCTTTCTTT. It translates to CASSDRAHTEAFF.

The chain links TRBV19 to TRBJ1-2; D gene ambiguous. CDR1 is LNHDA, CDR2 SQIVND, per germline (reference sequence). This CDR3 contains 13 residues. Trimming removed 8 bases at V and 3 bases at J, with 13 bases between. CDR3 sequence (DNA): TGTGCCAGTGGTCGGGGATCTTACTATGGCTACACCTTC. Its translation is CASGRGSYYGYTF.